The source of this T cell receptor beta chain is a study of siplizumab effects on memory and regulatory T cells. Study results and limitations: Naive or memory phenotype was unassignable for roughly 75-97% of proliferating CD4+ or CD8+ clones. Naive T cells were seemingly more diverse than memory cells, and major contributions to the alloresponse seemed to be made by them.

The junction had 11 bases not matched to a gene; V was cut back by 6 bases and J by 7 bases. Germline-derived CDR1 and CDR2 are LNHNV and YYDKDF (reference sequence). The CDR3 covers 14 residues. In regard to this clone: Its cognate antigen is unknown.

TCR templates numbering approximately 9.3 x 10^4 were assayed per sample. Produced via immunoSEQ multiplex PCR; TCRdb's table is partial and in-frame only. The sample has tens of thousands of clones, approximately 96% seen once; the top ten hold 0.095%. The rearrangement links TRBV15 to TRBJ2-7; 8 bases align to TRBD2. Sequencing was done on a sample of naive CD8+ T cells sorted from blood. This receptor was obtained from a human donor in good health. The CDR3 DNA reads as TGTGCCACCAGAAAGACGGAACTAGCGGAAGAGCAGTACTTC. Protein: CATRKTELAEEQYF. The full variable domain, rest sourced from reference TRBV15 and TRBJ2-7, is DAMVIQNPRYQVTQFGKPVTLSCSQTLNHNVMYWYQQKSSQAPKLLFHYYDKDFNNEADTPDNFQSRRPNTSFCFLDIRSPGLGDTAMYLCATRKTELAEEQYFGPGTRLTVT.